The subject of this entry is one T cell receptor beta chain. Per the germline V gene, CDR1 is SGDLS and CDR2 is YYNGEE. CDR3 length: 15 amino acids. V trimming: 1 base; J trimming: 4 bases; junction bases outside the gene matches: 3. The data are from a study of technical replicates of blood from a few donors. Sequenced by immunoSEQ multiplex PCR; TCRdb stores in-frame clones only, minus some. The sample has about 71,000 clones; around 97% are singletons. The clonotype comes from a human donor in good health. Sequenced material: T cells isolated from PBMCs. V gene TRBV9 combines with J gene TRBJ2-1; TRBD2 aligns across 9 bases. The DNA of the CDR3 is TGTGCCAGCAGCGTAAGCGGACTAGCGTACAATGAGCAGTTCTTC. Residues: CASSVSGLAYNEQFF.